The rows below give T cell receptor beta chains drawn from one sample of a study of long-term antiretroviral therapy in people with HIV. TCRdb keeps only in-frame clones here, not all; method: immunoSEQ multiplex PCR. The table lists about 33,000 clones, approximately 96% of them singletons. The sequencing used unsorted PBMCs, collected approximately 6.6 years after starting antiretroviral therapy. These TCRs come from a young man with HIV. The conserved cysteine and the conserved F or W are not part of the CDR3 here. The order of the fields is V gene, J gene, CDR3 protein.

V gene: TRBV15; J gene: TRBJ2-7; CDR3 protein: ATSRGALANYEQY
V gene: TRBV5-4; J gene: TRBJ1-1; CDR3 protein: ASSPRGNTEAF
V gene: TRBV21-1; J gene: TRBJ2-1; CDR3 protein: ASSKAGQGGLAGDATYNEQF
V gene: TRBV6-5; J gene: TRBJ1-2; CDR3 protein: ASSQPFYT
V gene: TRBV6-5; J gene: TRBJ1-2; CDR3 protein: ASSYSNKDAYGYT
V gene: TRBV7-2; J gene: TRBJ2-7; CDR3 protein: ASSLVASNYEQY
V gene: TRBV11-2; J gene: TRBJ1-1; CDR3 protein: ASSLDRHEAF
V gene: TRBV7-9; J gene: TRBJ2-7; CDR3 protein: ASSLAEGNQY
V gene: TRBV6-5; J gene: TRBJ1-1; CDR3 protein: ASRRPTGRSF
V gene: TRBV4-2; J gene: TRBJ1-6; CDR3 protein: ASSQNRFGLRSSYNSPLH
V gene: TRBV7-8; J gene: TRBJ2-5; CDR3 protein: ASSSGVGGQETQY
V gene: TRBV11-2; J gene: TRBJ2-1; CDR3 protein: ASSLEDHYNEQF
V gene: TRBV6-6; J gene: TRBJ1-5; CDR3 protein: ASSYGDRGRGQPQH
V gene: TRBV19; J gene: TRBJ2-7; CDR3 protein: ASSIWGRQQY
V gene: TRBV10-3; J gene: TRBJ2-2; CDR3 protein: AISARASTGELF
V gene: TRBV2; J gene: TRBJ2-7; CDR3 protein: ASSAGVSHEQY
V gene: TRBV7-6; J gene: TRBJ2-7; CDR3 protein: ASSLPPANEQY
V gene: TRBV9; J gene: TRBJ2-3; CDR3 protein: ASSVRAGGSTDTQY
V gene: TRBV9; J gene: TRBJ1-2; CDR3 protein: ASSLVGTGGLNYGYT
V gene: TRBV5-6; J gene: TRBJ1-1; CDR3 protein: ASSLAGGEAF
V gene: TRBV6-6; J gene: TRBJ2-7; CDR3 protein: ASSYRPTGTSYEQY
V gene: TRBV5-1; J gene: TRBJ2-2; CDR3 protein: ASRDKPSSANTGELF
V gene: TRBV29-1; J gene: TRBJ2-1; CDR3 protein: STGTLGNEQF
V gene: TRBV9; J gene: TRBJ2-2; CDR3 protein: ASGVTLAGVPAGELF
V gene: TRBV19; J gene: TRBJ1-5; CDR3 protein: AIGRDTSNQPQH
V gene: TRBV25-1; J gene: TRBJ1-2; CDR3 protein: ASSRGEGRFYGYT
V gene: TRBV29-1; J gene: TRBJ1-2; CDR3 protein: SVAGRQSDGYT
V gene: TRBV6-5; J gene: TRBJ1-1; CDR3 protein: ASSYGQLNTEAF
V gene: TRBV4-2; J gene: TRBJ2-3; CDR3 protein: ASSQYPGTDTQY
V gene: TRBV7-8; J gene: TRBJ2-7; CDR3 protein: ASSPATEPVRGQY
V gene: TRBV5-4; J gene: TRBJ2-3; CDR3 protein: ASSLVTPSTDTQY
V gene: TRBV11-2; J gene: TRBJ2-5; CDR3 protein: ASSTHIQETQY
V gene: TRBV6-5; J gene: TRBJ1-5; CDR3 protein: ASGGQGAQPQH
V gene: TRBV5-6; J gene: TRBJ2-7; CDR3 protein: ASSLRAGTYEQY
V gene: TRBV7-9; J gene: TRBJ1-4; CDR3 protein: ASSLVQGSEKLF
V gene: TRBV7-6; J gene: TRBJ2-7; CDR3 protein: ASSPGQGGTYEQY
V gene: TRBV11-2; J gene: TRBJ2-7; CDR3 protein: ASSLVGGINYEQY
V gene: TRBV6-1; J gene: TRBJ1-4; CDR3 protein: ASREPGQPFGEKLF
V gene: TRBV27; J gene: TRBJ1-6; CDR3 protein: ASSNRASSYNSPLH
V gene: TRBV6-5; J gene: TRBJ2-7; CDR3 protein: ASSRGTDYEQY
V gene: TRBV2; J gene: TRBJ1-2; CDR3 protein: ASSEFAPPLDGYT
V gene: TRBV25-1; J gene: TRBJ2-2; CDR3 protein: ASSEYKGAENTGELF
V gene: TRBV14; J gene: TRBJ2-7; CDR3 protein: ASSLRTSGWDEQY
V gene: TRBV6-6; J gene: TRBJ1-4; CDR3 protein: ASSYLLQGGREKLF
V gene: TRBV7-8; J gene: TRBJ2-7; CDR3 protein: ASSLDDSYEQY
V gene: TRBV4-1; J gene: TRBJ1-1; CDR3 protein: ASSQGRGLQGHTEAF
V gene: TRBV11-3; J gene: TRBJ2-2; CDR3 protein: ASSLAWTGELF
V gene: TRBV13; J gene: TRBJ2-1; CDR3 protein: ASSSPGQGARHNEQF
V gene: TRBV6-1; J gene: TRBJ2-2; CDR3 protein: ASDTVNTGELF
V gene: TRBV5-1; J gene: TRBJ2-1; CDR3 protein: ASSSRRDSYNEQF
V gene: TRBV28; J gene: TRBJ1-2; CDR3 protein: ASYGPGQGRGGYT
V gene: TRBV6-5; J gene: TRBJ2-1; CDR3 protein: ASTWSDSYNEQF
V gene: TRBV19; J gene: TRBJ2-3; CDR3 protein: ASSIGDTQY
V gene: TRBV19; J gene: TRBJ2-7; CDR3 protein: ASSSDPSPSYEQY